These 13 T cell receptor beta chains were sequenced from one sample in a study of T cell responses to AZD1222 COVID-19 vaccine. Clones were sequenced by immunoSEQ multiplex PCR, and TCRdb holds only the in-frame ones, with some missing. The profile shows over 100,000 clones, roughly 86% of them singletons. The sample here was peripheral blood, taken on day 0 of AZD1222 vaccination. The receptors were sampled from an adult in good health.

The chain uses TRBV3-1 (or the pseudogene TRBV3-2) and TRBJ2-1, with 8 bases aligning to TRBD2. Germline CDR1 and CDR2: LGHDT and YNNKEL (reference sequence). This CDR3 contains 16 residues. The V segment lost 4 bases and the J segment 7 bases; nucleotides outside the gene matches: 12. The CDR3 DNA follows: TGTGCCAGCAGCCCGAGTCCCGGGACTAGTAGGAATGAGCAGTTCTTC. Amino acids: CASSPSPGTSRNEQFF.

This clone has only a few counts. This chain links TRBV18 with TRBJ1-5; D ambiguous. V was clipped by 5 bases and J by 3 bases, with 5 bases between them. The CDR3 has 12 residues. The germline V gene encodes CDR1 KGHSH and CDR2 LQKENI. The CDR3 DNA reads as TGTGCCAGCTCAGCTGCCAATCAGCCCCAGCATTTT. Translating gives CASSAANQPQHF.

This clone was counted a single time. CDR3 sequence reads: CASSLGPGVSYEQYF. The CDR3 DNA reads as TGTGCCAGCAGCTTAGGGCCCGGGGTCTCCTACGAGCAGTACTTC. The chain joins TRBV7-3 to TRBJ2-7; D might be TRBD2 (5 bases). This CDR3 is 15 amino acids long. V shed 2 bases and J shed 0 bases, with 11 bases lying between them. Germline V gene data show CDR1 as SGHTA and CDR2 as FQGTGA.

The chain has TRBV9 and TRBJ2-2, with 7 bases matching TRBD2. V lost 5 bases and J lost 0; bases outside the gene matches: 4. There are 15 residues in the CDR3. Per the germline V gene, CDR1 is SGDLS and CDR2 is YYNGEE. Here the CDR3 DNA reads TGTGCCAGCAGGGCAGCGGGAACGAACACCGGGGAGCTGTTTTTT. Translation: CASRAAGTNTGELFF.

The V call is TRBV20-1, the J call TRBJ1-1; weak D call: TRBD1 (5 bases). The CDR3 length is 11 residues. Germline V gives CDR1 DFQATT, CDR2 SNEGSKA (reference sequence). The V gene lost 4 bases and the J gene lost 10 bases, with 13 bases spanning the gap. The CDR3 DNA reads TGCAGTGCTAAACGGGACCTCTCAGCTTTCTTT. Amino acid sequence: CSAKRDLSAFF.

This clone was seen more than once but under ten times. V and J are TRBV19 and TRBJ2-3; 7 bases are shared with TRBD2. V lost 8 bases and J lost 7; bases outside the gene matches: 15. The CDR3 has 15 amino acids. The germline CDR1 and CDR2 sequences are LNHDA and SQIVND (reference sequence). As DNA, the CDR3 is TGTGCCAGTGGGCCCTCTCTAAGCGGGGCCTATACGCAGTATTTT. Its translation is CASGPSLSGAYTQYF.

The V call is TRBV13, the J call TRBJ2-7; TRBD2 matches at 11 bases. This CDR3 has 17 amino acids. The V segment lost 6 bases and the J segment 5 bases; nucleotides outside the gene matches: 15. Germline-derived CDR1 and CDR2 are PRHDT and FYEKMQ (reference sequence). The CDR3 DNA reads TGTGCCAGCAGTCTAATGGGGGGACTAGCGGTTTATCACGAGCAGTACTTC. It translates to CASSLMGGLAVYHEQYF.

The V gene is TRBV5-1, the J gene TRBJ1-6; D might be TRBD1 (6 bases). Trimming stripped 0 bases from V and 7 bases from J, with 11 bases between. CDR1 and CDR2 from the germline V gene are SGHRS and YFSETQ. The CDR3 is 15 residues long. Here the CDR3 reads CASSLGRGDNSPLHF. DNA of the CDR3: TGCGCCAGCAGCTTGGGCAGGGGAGACAATTCACCCCTCCACTTT.

V and J are TRBV3-1 (or the pseudogene TRBV3-2) and TRBJ1-2, with 7 positions matching TRBD1. This CDR3 region has 15 residues. V dropped 4 bases and J dropped 4; count of bases not matched to a gene: 9. Germline V CDR1 and CDR2: LGHDT, YNNKEL (reference sequence). CDR3 sequence (DNA): TGTGCCAGCAGCCTCGCCGGGACAGTGTCCTATGGCTACACCTTC. It is translated as CASSLAGTVSYGYTF.

The rearrangement links TRBV6-9 to TRBJ2-5; 9 bases map to TRBD2. The V gene end was trimmed by 8 bases and the J gene end by 6 bases; junction bases not matched to a gene: 10. Germline CDR1 and CDR2: MNHGY and SVAAGI. CDR3 size: 14 residues. CDR3 nucleotide sequence: TGTGCCAGCCGATTGCGGGGGGGCCCAAAGACCCAGTACTTC. It translates to CASRLRGGPKTQYF.

The chain recombines TRBV4-2 with TRBJ2-3, with 7 nucleotides matching TRBD2. Germline V gene sequence: CDR1 LGHNA, CDR2 YNFKEQ. The CDR3 contains 17 residues. J gave up 2 bases and V 0 bases, and 8 bases lay outside the gene matches. The DNA of the CDR3 is TGTGCCAGCAGCCAAGATCGCCTAGCGGAGAACACAGATACGCAGTATTTT. Amino acid sequence: CASSQDRLAENTDTQYF.

The chain recombines TRBV24-1 with TRBJ2-7, with D perhaps assigned TRBD1 or TRBD2 (6 bases each). Germline-derived CDR1 and CDR2 are KGHDR and SFDVKD. The CDR3 is 13 amino acids. Between the trimmed V and J ends, which lost 4 bases and 4 bases, there was a span of 10 bases. CDR3 sequence (DNA): TGTGCCACCAGTGAGAGGGGGGCTTACGAGCAGTACTTC. This codes for CATSERGAYEQYF.

The V and J genes are TRBV9 and TRBJ1-1; 8 positions agree with TRBD1. The junction had 3 bases not matched to a gene; V was cut back by 0 bases and J by 2 bases. The CDR3 runs 15 residues. In germline, CDR1 is SGDLS, CDR2 YYNGEE. The CDR3 coding sequence is TGTGCCAGCAGCGTAGAACCAGGGGGCAACACTGAAGCTTTCTTT. Its protein product is CASSVEPGGNTEAFF.